These 6 T cell receptor beta chains came from one sample sequenced in a study of healthy donors' naive CD4 and CD8 T cells. TCR libraries were built from 500 to 550 ng of total RNA by linear amplification. TCRdb independently ran MiXCR on the reads; one entry per CDR3 protein. The sample carries about 200,000 distinct CDR3 sequences, under 85% recorded once. Source material: naive CD4+ and CD8+ T cells sorted from blood, pooled from several donors. These receptors were obtained from a pool of human donors in good health; the sample pools cells from several healthy donors.

The rearrangement links TRBV6-5 to TRBJ2-5; D is ambiguous. V was pared by 7 bases and J by 5 bases, with 14 bases between. The length of the CDR3 is 13 residues. Germline V gives CDR1 MNHEY, CDR2 SVGAGI. The CDR3 sequence is CASTDPGGETQYF. CDR3 coding DNA: TGTGCCAGCACCGACCCGGGCGGCGAGACCCAGTACTTC.

The rearrangement links TRBV30 to TRBJ2-1; 12 bases are a match to TRBD2. V lost 0 bases and J lost 3; bases outside the gene matches: 12. CDR3 size: 19 residues. CDR1 is GTSNPN, CDR2 SVGIG, per germline (reference sequence). The CDR3 DNA reads as TGTGCCTGGAGTGTAATCGTAGGACTAGCGGGGAAAGTCTACAATGAGCAGTTCTTC. As protein: CAWSVIVGLAGKVYNEQFF.

This chain links TRBV10-3 with TRBJ2-7; D is unresolved. V was cut by 3 bases and J by 9 bases, with 9 bases left in between. This CDR3 is 11 amino acids long. Germline values: CDR1 ENHRY, CDR2 SYGVKD. The DNA for the CDR3 is TGTGCCATCAGTGATCAATTGGGGCAGTACTTC. Protein product: CAISDQLGQYF.

This chain links TRBV5-1 with TRBJ1-1; D is unclear. Per germline, CDR1 SGHRS and CDR2 YFSETQ. Trimming removed 0 bases from V and 1 base from J, with 7 bases in between. This CDR3 has 14 amino acids. CDR3 residues: CASSLAPENTEAFF. The CDR3 DNA reads TGCGCCAGCAGCTTGGCCCCAGAGAACACTGAAGCTTTCTTT.

The V call is TRBV11-2, the J call TRBJ2-7; D perhaps matches TRBD1 (7 bases). V lost 3 bases, J lost 2 bases, and 14 bases lay in between. The length of the CDR3 is 15 residues. Germline loops: CDR1 SGHAT, CDR2 FQNNGV. The CDR3 DNA is TGTGCCAGCAGCTTGGGGGGACAGCGACCCTACGAGCAGTACTTC. Translated: CASSLGGQRPYEQYF.

Judged by abundance, this clonotype is medium-sized. J is TRBJ1-2 and V is TRBV30; no clear D gene. Trimming removed 4 bases from V and 7 bases from J, with 13 bases in between. From germline, CDR1 is GTSNPN and CDR2 SVGIG (reference sequence). The CDR3 runs 12 residues. CDR3 bases: TGTGCCTGGATAATCCGTGGCCCTGGCTACACCTTC. Protein product: CAWIIRGPGYTF.